The 8 T cell receptor beta chains presented below share a single source sample, sequenced in a study of T cell responses to AZD1222 COVID-19 vaccine. The assay was immunoSEQ multiplex PCR, and TCRdb's table has in-frame clones only and misses some. The repertoire holds roughly 180,000 clones, with over 85% as singletons. The source material was peripheral blood, sampled 28 days after the second dose of the MenACWY control vaccine. The receptors were gathered from an adult who received the MenACWY meningococcal vaccine as a control.

The J gene is TRBJ2-1, the V gene TRBV7-2; TRBD1 matches 9 bases. This CDR3 is built from 14 residues. J was trimmed by 9 bases and V by 1 base; bases with no gene match: 4. The germline V gene has CDR1 SGHTA and CDR2 FQGNSA. CDR3 protein: CASSLGTGAGEQFF. The CDR3, as DNA: TGTGCCAGCAGCTTAGGGACAGGGGCAGGTGAGCAGTTCTTC. Together with reference TRBV7-2 and TRBJ2-1, the CDR3 gives the full variable domain: GAGVSQSPSNKVTEKGKDVELRCDPISGHTALYWYRQSLGQGLEFLIYFQGNSAPDKSGLPSDRFSAERTGGSVSTLTIQRTQQEDSAVYLCASSLGTGAGEQFFGPGTRLTVL.

The V and J genes are TRBV4-1 and TRBJ1-2; no definite D call. The CDR3 runs 15 residues. Germline values: CDR1 MGHRA, CDR2 YSYEKL. Trimming removed 0 bases from V and 4 bases from J, with 12 bases in between. This chain's CDR3 is CASSQDLPLGYGYTF. CDR3 DNA: TGCGCCAGCAGCCAAGATCTACCCTTGGGCTATGGCTACACCTTC.

This sequence joins TRBV7-8 and TRBJ2-7; no firm D call. Trimming removed 1 base from V and 2 bases from J, with 6 bases in between. CDR3 size: 13 residues. CDR1 is SGHVS and CDR2 is FQNEAQ in the germline V gene. The CDR3 protein is CASSLGYTYEQYF. As DNA, the CDR3 is TGTGCCAGCAGCTTAGGGTACACCTACGAGCAGTACTTC.

The rearrangement links TRBV6-2 or TRBV6-3 to TRBJ1-2; unclear D gene. The CDR3 contains 13 residues. V was shortened by 2 bases and J by 2 bases, with 6 bases between the two germline ends. Germline-derived CDR1 and CDR2 are MNHEY and SVGEGT. CDR3 region: CASSYARNYGYTF. The DNA for the CDR3 is TGTGCCAGCAGTTACGCCAGAAACTATGGCTACACCTTC.

The chain uses TRBV28 and TRBJ1-5; unclear D gene. V dropped 6 bases and J dropped 2 bases, with 5 bases sitting between them. CDR3 length: 12 amino acids. Germline CDR1 is MDHEN and CDR2 is SYDVKM. The CDR3: CASREGNQPQHF. DNA for the CDR3: TGTGCCAGCAGGGAAGGCAATCAGCCCCAGCATTTT.

J is TRBJ2-7 and V is TRBV18; D is perhaps TRBD1 (6 bases). The germline CDR1 and CDR2 sequences are KGHSH and LQKENI. V shed 6 bases and J shed 4 bases, with 16 bases lying between them. This CDR3 spans 14 amino acids. The CDR3 region is CASSAQGRGYEQYF. CDR3 coding DNA: TGTGCCAGCTCCGCGCAGGGGCGCGGGTACGAGCAGTACTTC.

To note about this clone: An end of the junction differs from the germline gene, which may be a read error. The chain recombines TRBV2 with TRBJ1-2, with 7 bases fitting TRBD1. Germline V lookup: CDR1 SNHLY, CDR2 FYNNEI. The CDR3 is 15 amino acids. CDR3 DNA sequence: TGTGCCAGCAGGGAAGAGCCTGGGACAGCCTATGGCTACACCTTC. It translates to CASREEPGTAYGYTF. The entire variable domain, with the rest obtained from reference TRBV2 and TRBJ1-2, is as follows: EPEVTQTPSHQVTQMGQEVILRCVPISNHLYFYWYRQILGQKVEFLVSFYNNEISEKSEIFDDQFSVERPDGSNFTLKIRSTKLEDSAMYFCASREEPGTAYGYTFGSGTRLTVV.

V and J are TRBV29-1 and TRBJ1-3; D ambiguous. The CDR3 spans 13 residues. V was pared by 3 bases and J by 0 bases, with 6 bases between. Germline V CDR1 and CDR2: SQVTM, ANQGSEA. For the CDR3, the DNA is TGCAGCGTTGAGATTAGCTCTGGAAACACCATATATTTT. This codes for CSVEISSGNTIYF.